What follows are 14 T cell receptor beta chains derived from one specimen sequenced in a study of human T cells and chemical hapten exposure (dated by TCRdb to 2020 to 2023). According to the study, the label for this sample's time point signals: pre-sensitization, week 0. The label giving this sample's treatment or condition can be read as: therapeutic diphenylcyclopropenone sensitization with weekly scalp DPC. Libraries were built with RACE. The sequencer was a NextSeq 500. In TCRdb, the public reads were trimmed at Q25 with fastp and aligned with MiXCR, with productive beta chains retained. Each entry merges the rows of one CDR3 protein and shows their most common DNA and genes. The table for this sample lists fewer than 140,000 distinct CDR3 sequences; more than 10% of them were counted only once. 1.5% to 2% of the sample belongs to the ten largest clones. The sequences come from whole blood, collected in connection with sensitization to the hapten diphenylcyclopropenone (DPC). All receptors come from a woman aged 45-60 years with alopecia areata. Some clones in this sample may be carry-over from other donors' samples.

V usage is TRBV29-1 and J usage is TRBJ2-1; D gene ambiguous. Trimming removed 6 bases at V and 1 base at J, with 4 bases between. The CDR3 sequence is 11 residues long. CDR1 and CDR2 (germline): SQVTM, ANQGSEA. The CDR3 DNA follows: TGCAGCGTGCTTTCCTACAATGAGCAGTTCTTC. This encodes CSVLSYNEQFF.

Many counts were recorded for this clonotype. The genes are TRBV7-2 and TRBJ2-3; 7 nucleotides match TRBD2. Germline V CDR1 and CDR2: SGHTA, FQGNSA. This CDR3 comprises 16 residues. V dropped 8 bases and J dropped 3; count of bases not matched to a gene: 14. The CDR3: CASGEEGRARTDTQYF. The CDR3, as DNA: TGTGCCAGCGGCGAAGAAGGGAGGGCCAGAACAGATACGCAGTATTTT.

This clonotype was seen ten or more times. This sequence joins TRBV6-1 and TRBJ1-1, with a weak D call TRBD1 (5 bases). Trimming left V 4 bases short and J 1 base short, with 7 bases between. Looked up from germline, CDR1 is MNHNS and CDR2 is SASEGT. The CDR3 consists of 13 residues. Here the CDR3 DNA reads TGTGCCAGCAGTGTAACAGGGAACACTGAAGCTTTCTTT. Its protein is CASSVTGNTEAFF.

This clonotype appeared a few times. The rearrangement uses TRBV5-1 and TRBJ2-3, with 8 bases lining up with TRBD2. V lost 1 base, J lost 0 bases, and 4 bases stayed unmatched. Germline V gene sequence: CDR1 SGHRS, CDR2 YFSETQ. This CDR3 has 16 residues. The CDR3 DNA is TGCGCCAGCAGCTTGCTCGCTAGCGGGAGCACAGATACGCAGTATTTT. Translated: CASSLLASGSTDTQYF.

This clonotype occurred a few times. At one of its ends the junction is not consistent with the germline gene, which may arise from a read error. The chain recombines TRBV10-3 with TRBJ2-1; D remains ambiguous. Germline loops: CDR1 ENHRY, CDR2 SYGVKD. This CDR3 contains 11 residues. The CDR3 sequence is CAITMANEQFF. In DNA form, the CDR3 reads TGTGCTATCACTATGGCAAATGAGCAGTTCTTC.

This clonotype was seen a handful of times. The gene calls are TRBV6-6 and TRBJ1-4; TRBD1 is a possible D gene (5 bases). Germline V gene data show CDR1 as MNHNY and CDR2 as SVGAGI (reference sequence). The CDR3 contains 12 residues. Between the trimmed V and J ends, which lost 4 bases and 5 bases, there was a span of 5 bases. The CDR3 sequence is CASSWGNEKLFF. CDR3 bases: TGTGCCAGCAGTTGGGGCAATGAAAAACTGTTTTTT.

This chain's CDR3 is CASSDGQGAGSKPQHF. CDR3 sequence (DNA): TGTGCCAGCAGTGATGGACAGGGCGCGGGATCGAAGCCCCAGCATTTT. The rearrangement joins TRBV6-5 to TRBJ1-5, with 8 nucleotides matching TRBD1. V was pared by 5 bases and J by 8 bases, with 14 bases of the junction left unmatched. Germline V gives CDR1 MNHEY, CDR2 SVGAGI. The CDR3 length is 16 residues.

The J gene is TRBJ1-5, the V gene TRBV19, with a weak D call TRBD1 (6 bases). V dropped 3 bases and J dropped 3 bases, with 9 bases sitting between them. The CDR3 totals 14 residues. Germline CDR1 LNHDA, CDR2 SQIVND (reference sequence). DNA for the CDR3: TGTGCCAGTAGTATCCGACAGGTCAATCAGCCCCAGCATTTT. Translated: CASSIRQVNQPQHF.

This clonotype occurred a few times. The rearrangement links TRBV12-3 or TRBV12-4 to TRBJ2-2; D not certain. Trimming took 8 bases from V and 0 from J, leaving 16 bases between them. This CDR3 is 16 amino acids long. CDR3 bases: TGTGCCAGCGCCCCTGAGACTCTAACGAACACCGGGGAGCTGTTTTTT. Translating gives CASAPETLTNTGELFF.

The chain has TRBV3-1 and TRBJ2-3, with D perhaps matching TRBD1 or TRBD2 (6 bases each). V lost 1 base and J lost 0, with 17 bases in between. The CDR3 spans 18 residues. From germline, CDR1 is LGHDT and CDR2 YNNKEL (reference sequence). The CDR3 region is CASSQVAPGATSTDTQYF. CDR3 coding DNA: TGTGCCAGCAGCCAAGTCGCCCCGGGGGCGACTAGCACAGATACGCAGTATTTT.

This rearrangement joins TRBV7-9 to TRBJ2-7; D is undetermined. The V and J ends lost 3 bases and 0 bases respectively, with 9 bases between them. The CDR3 sequence is 14 residues long. In germline, CDR1 is SEHNR, CDR2 FQNEAQ (reference sequence). The CDR3 loop reads CASSFYQTSYEQYF. The CDR3 DNA is TGTGCCAGCAGCTTCTATCAGACCTCCTACGAGCAGTACTTC. Complete variable domain (other parts from reference TRBV7-9 and TRBJ2-7): DTGVSQNPRHKITKRGQNVTFRCDPISEHNRLYWYRQTLGQGPEFLTYFQNEAQLEKSRLLSDRFSAERPKGSFSTLEIQRTEQGDSAMYLCASSFYQTSYEQYFGPGTRLTVT.

The sample holds a few counts of this clonotype. The chain recombines TRBV21-1 with TRBJ2-5. TRBV21-1 constitutes a pseudogene. CDR3 length equals 16 residues. The CDR3 loop is CASSNLLTRSQETQYF. CDR3 bases: TGTGCCAGCAGCAACCTCTTGACGCGGAGCCAAGAGACCCAGTACTTC.

This chain uses TRBV25-1 with TRBJ1-6; no firm D call. The V and J ends lost 2 bases and 8 bases respectively, with 13 bases between them. The CDR3 covers 15 residues. Germline V CDR1 and CDR2: MGHDK, SYGVNS. The CDR3 nucleotides are TGTGCCAGCAGTGAACAAGGGCCCACTTATTCACCCCTCCACTTT. This gives the protein CASSEQGPTYSPLHF.

This chain links TRBV7-2 with TRBJ2-1; D call uncertain. The CDR3 runs 13 residues. Germline V gives CDR1 SGHTA, CDR2 FQGNSA. V gave up 5 bases and J gave up 13 bases, with 18 bases separating them. CDR3 loop: CASSPSTETPQFF. CDR3 nucleotide sequence: TGTGCCAGCAGCCCTAGTACAGAGACACCCCAGTTCTTC.